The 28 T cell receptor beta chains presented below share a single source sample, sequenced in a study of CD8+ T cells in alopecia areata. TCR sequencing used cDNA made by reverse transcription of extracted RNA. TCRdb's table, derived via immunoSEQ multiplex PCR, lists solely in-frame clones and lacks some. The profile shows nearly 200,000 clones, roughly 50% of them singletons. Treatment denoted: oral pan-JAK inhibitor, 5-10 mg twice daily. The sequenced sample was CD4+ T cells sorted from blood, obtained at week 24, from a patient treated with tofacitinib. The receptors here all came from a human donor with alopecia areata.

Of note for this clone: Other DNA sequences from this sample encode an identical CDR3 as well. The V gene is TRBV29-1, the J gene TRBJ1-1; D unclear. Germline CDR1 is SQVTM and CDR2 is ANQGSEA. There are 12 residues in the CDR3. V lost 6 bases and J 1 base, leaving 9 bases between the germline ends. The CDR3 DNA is TGCAGCGTCGCTGGAGGGAACACTGAAGCTTTCTTT. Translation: CSVAGGNTEAFF. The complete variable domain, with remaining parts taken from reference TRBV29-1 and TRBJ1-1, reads SAVISQKPSRDICQRGTSLTIQCQVDSQVTMMFWYRQQPGQSLTLIATANQGSEATYESGFVIDKFPISRPNLTFSTLTVSNMSPEDSSIYLCSVAGGNTEAFFGQGTRLTVV.

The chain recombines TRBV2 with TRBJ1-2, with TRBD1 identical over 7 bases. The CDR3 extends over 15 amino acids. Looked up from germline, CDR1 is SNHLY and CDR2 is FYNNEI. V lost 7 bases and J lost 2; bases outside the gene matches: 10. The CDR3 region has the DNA TGTGCCAGCAAGGTCGACAGGGCCACCAACTATGGCTACACCTTC. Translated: CASKVDRATNYGYTF.

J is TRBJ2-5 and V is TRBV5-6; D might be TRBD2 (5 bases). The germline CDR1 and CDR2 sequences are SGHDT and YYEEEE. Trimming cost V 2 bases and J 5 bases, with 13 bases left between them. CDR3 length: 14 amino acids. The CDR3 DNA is TGTGCCAGCAGCTTTGAGGGTTTGTGGGAGACCCAGTACTTC. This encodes CASSFEGLWETQYF.

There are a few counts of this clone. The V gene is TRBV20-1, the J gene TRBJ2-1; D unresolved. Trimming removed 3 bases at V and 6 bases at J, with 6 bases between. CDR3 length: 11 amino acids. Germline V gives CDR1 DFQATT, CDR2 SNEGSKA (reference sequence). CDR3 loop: CSASMGNEQFF. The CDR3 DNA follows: TGCAGTGCTAGTATGGGCAATGAGCAGTTCTTC.

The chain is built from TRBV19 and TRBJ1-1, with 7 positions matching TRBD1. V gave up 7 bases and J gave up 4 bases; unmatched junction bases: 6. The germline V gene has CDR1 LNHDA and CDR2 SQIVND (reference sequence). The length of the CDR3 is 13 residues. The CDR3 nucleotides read TGTGCCAGTAACTCTGCAGGGGGCACTGAAGCTTTCTTT. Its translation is CASNSAGGTEAFF.

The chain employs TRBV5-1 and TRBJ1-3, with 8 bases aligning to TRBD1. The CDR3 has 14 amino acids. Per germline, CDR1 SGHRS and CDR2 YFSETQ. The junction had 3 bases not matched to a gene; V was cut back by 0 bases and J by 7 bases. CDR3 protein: CASSLGTGTNTIYF. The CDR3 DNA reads TGCGCCAGCAGCTTGGGGACAGGGACGAACACCATATATTTT.

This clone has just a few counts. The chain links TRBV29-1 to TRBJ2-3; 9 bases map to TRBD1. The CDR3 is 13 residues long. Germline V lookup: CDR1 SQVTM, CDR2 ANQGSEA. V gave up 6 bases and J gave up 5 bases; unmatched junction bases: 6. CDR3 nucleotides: TGCAGCGTGGGACAGGGTGTAGAAGATACGCAGTATTTT. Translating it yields CSVGQGVEDTQYF.

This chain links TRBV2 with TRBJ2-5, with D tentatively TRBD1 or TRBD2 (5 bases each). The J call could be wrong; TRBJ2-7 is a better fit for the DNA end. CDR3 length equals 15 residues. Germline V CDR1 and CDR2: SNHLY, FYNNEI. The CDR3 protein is CASTEGRLADYEQYF. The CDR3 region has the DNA TGTGCCAGCACCGAGGGGCGTCTAGCCGACTACGAGCAGTACTTC.

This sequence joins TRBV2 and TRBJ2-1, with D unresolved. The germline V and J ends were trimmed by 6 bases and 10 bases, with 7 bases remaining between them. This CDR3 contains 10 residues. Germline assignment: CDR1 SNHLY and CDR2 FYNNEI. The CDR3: CASRNVEQFF. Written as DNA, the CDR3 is TGTGCCAGCAGAAACGTGGAGCAGTTCTTC. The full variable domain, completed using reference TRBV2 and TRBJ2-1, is EPEVTQTPSHQVTQMGQEVILRCVPISNHLYFYWYRQILGQKVEFLVSFYNNEISEKSEIFDDQFSVERPDGSNFTLKIRSTKLEDSAMYFCASRNVEQFFGPGTRLTVL.

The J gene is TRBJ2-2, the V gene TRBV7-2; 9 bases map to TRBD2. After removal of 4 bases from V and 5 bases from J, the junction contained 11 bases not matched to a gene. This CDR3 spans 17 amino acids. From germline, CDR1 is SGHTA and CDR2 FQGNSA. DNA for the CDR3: TGTGCCAGCAGCTCCCCGACAGTGACTAGCGGAACCGGGGAGCTGTTTTTT. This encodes CASSSPTVTSGTGELFF.

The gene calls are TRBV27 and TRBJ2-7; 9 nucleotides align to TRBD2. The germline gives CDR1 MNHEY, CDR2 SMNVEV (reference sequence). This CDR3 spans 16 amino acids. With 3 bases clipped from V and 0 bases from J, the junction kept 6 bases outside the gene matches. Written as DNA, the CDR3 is TGTGCCAGCAGTTTTAGAAGCGGGAGGAGCTCCTACGAGCAGTACTTC. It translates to CASSFRSGRSSYEQYF.

The CDR3 nucleotides read TGTGCCAGCAGCTTAGCGCCGGGACTAGGCTCCGGGGGAGAGACCCAGTACTTC. Its protein product is CASSLAPGLGSGGETQYF. The chain has TRBV7-8 and TRBJ2-5; 8 bases agree with TRBD2. Trimming took 0 bases from V and 4 from J; bases not matched to a gene: 13. Germline loops: CDR1 SGHVS, CDR2 FQNEAQ. The length of the CDR3 is 18 residues.

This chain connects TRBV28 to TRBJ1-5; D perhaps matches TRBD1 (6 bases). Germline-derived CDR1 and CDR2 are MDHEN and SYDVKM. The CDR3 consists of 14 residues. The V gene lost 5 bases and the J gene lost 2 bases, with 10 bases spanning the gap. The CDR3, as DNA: TGTGCCAGCAGTCCTCACAGGGGCAATCAGCCCCAGCATTTT. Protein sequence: CASSPHRGNQPQHF.

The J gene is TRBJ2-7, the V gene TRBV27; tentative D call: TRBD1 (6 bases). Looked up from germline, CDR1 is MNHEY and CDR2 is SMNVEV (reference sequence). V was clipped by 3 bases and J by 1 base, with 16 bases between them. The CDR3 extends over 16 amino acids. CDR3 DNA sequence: TGTGCCAGCAGTTTCCACCCCGGACAGCCTTCCTACGAGCAGTACTTC. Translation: CASSFHPGQPSYEQYF.

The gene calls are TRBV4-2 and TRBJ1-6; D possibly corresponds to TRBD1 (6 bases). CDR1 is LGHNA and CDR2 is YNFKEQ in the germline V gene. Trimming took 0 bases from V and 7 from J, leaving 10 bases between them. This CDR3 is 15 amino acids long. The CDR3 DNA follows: TGTGCCAGCAGCCAAGAGGTGAGGGGGAATTCACCCCTCCACTTT. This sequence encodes CASSQEVRGNSPLHF.

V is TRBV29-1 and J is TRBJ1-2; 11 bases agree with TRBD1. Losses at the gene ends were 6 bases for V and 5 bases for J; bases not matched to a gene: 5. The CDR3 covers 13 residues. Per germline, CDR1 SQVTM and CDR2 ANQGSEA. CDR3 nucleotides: TGCAGCGTGGACGGACAGGGGGCTTATGGCTACACCTTC. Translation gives CSVDGQGAYGYTF.

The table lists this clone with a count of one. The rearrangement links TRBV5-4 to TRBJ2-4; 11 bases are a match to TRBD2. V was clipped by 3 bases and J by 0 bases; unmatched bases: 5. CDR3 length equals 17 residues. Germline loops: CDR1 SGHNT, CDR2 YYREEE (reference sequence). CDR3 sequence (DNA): TGTGCCAGCAGCTCTGGGGGACTAGCGGTAGCCAAAAACATTCAGTACTTC. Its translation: CASSSGGLAVAKNIQYF.

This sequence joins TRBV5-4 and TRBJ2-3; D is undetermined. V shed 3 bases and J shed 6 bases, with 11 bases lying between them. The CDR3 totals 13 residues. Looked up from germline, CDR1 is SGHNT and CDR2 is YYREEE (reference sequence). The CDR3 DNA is TGTGCCAGCAGCTCGACATATGGGGATACGCAGTATTTT. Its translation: CASSSTYGDTQYF. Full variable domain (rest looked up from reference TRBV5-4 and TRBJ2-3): ETGVTQSPTHLIKTRGQQVTLRCSSQSGHNTVSWYQQALGQGPQFIFQYYREEENGRGNFPPRFSGLQFPNYSSELNVNALELDDSALYLCASSSTYGDTQYFGPGTRLTVL.

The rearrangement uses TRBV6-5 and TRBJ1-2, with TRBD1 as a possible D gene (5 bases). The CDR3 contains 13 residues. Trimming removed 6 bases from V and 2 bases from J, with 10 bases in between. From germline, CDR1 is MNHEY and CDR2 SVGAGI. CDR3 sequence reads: CASRRDGNYGYTF. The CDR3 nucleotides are TGTGCCAGCAGGAGGGACGGAAACTATGGCTACACCTTC.

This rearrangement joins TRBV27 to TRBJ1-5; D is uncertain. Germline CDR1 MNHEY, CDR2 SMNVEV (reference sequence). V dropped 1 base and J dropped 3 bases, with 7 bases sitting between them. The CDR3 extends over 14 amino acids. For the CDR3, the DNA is TGTGCCAGCAGTTTATTCGGGGTCAATCAGCCCCAGCATTTT. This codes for CASSLFGVNQPQHF.

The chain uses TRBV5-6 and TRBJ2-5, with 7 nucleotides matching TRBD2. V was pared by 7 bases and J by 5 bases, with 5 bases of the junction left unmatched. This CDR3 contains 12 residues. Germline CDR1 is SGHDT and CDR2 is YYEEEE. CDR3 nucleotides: TGTGCCAGCGGGGAGGGGCTGGAGACCCAGTACTTC. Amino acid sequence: CASGEGLETQYF.

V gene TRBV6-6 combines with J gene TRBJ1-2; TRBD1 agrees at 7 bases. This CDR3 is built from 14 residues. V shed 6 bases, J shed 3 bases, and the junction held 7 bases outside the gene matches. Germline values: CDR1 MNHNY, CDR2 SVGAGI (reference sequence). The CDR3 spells CASRETGFDYGYTF. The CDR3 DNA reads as TGTGCCAGCAGAGAGACAGGGTTTGACTATGGCTACACCTTC.

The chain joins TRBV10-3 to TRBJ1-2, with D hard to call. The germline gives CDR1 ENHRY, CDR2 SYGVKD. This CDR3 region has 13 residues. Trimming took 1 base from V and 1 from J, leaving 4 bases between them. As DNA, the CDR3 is TGTGCCATCAGTGAGTACAGTAACTATGGCTACACCTTC. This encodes CAISEYSNYGYTF.

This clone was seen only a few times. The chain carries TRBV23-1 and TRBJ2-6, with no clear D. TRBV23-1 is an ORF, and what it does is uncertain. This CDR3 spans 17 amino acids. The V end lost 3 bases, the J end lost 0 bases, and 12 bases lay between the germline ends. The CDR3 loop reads CASSHHLRGSGANVLTF. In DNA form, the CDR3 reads TGCGCCAGCAGTCACCACCTTCGTGGCTCTGGGGCCAACGTCCTGACTTTC.

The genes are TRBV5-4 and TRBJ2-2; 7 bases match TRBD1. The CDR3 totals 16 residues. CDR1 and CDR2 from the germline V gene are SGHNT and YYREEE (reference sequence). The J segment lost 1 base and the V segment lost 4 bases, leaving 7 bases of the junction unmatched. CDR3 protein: CASSPPRGLNTGELFF. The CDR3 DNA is TGTGCCAGCAGCCCACCCAGGGGGTTGAACACCGGGGAGCTGTTTTTT.

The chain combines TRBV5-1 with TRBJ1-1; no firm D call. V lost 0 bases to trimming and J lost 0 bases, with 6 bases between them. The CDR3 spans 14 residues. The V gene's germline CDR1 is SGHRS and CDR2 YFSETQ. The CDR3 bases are TGCGCCAGCAGCTTGGTAGACATGAACACTGAAGCTTTCTTT. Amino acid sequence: CASSLVDMNTEAFF.

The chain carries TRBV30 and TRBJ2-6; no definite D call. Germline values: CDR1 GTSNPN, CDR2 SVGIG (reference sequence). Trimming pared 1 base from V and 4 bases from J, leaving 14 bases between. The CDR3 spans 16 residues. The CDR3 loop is CAWSAPGVSGANVLTF. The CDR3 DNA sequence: TGTGCCTGGAGTGCACCCGGTGTTTCCGGGGCCAACGTCCTGACTTTC.

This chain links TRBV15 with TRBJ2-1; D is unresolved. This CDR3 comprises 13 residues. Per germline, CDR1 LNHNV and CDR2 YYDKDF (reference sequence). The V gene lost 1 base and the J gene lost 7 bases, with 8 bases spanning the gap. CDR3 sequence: CATSRVEINEQFF. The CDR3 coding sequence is TGTGCCACCAGCAGAGTCGAGATAAATGAGCAGTTCTTC.